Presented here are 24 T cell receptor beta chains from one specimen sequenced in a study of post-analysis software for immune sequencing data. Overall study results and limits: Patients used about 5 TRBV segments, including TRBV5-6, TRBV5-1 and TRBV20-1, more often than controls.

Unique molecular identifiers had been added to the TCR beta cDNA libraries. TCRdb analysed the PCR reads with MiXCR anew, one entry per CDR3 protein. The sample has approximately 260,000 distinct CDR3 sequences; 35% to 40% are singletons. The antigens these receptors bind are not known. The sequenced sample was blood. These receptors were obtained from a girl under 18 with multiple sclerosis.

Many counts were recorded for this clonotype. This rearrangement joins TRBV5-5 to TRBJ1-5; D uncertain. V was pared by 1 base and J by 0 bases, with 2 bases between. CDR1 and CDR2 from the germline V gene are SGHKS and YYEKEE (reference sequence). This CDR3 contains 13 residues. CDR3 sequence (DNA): TGTGCCAGCAGCTTGTATAGCAATCAGCCCCAGCATTTT. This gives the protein CASSLYSNQPQHF.

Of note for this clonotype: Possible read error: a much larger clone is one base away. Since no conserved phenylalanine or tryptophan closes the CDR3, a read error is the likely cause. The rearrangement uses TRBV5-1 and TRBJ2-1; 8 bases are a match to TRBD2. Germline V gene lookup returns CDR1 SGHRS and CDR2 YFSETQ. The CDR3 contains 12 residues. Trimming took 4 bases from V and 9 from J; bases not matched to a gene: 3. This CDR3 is CASSPAGGEQFV. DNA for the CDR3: TGCGCCAGCAGCCCCGCGGGGGGTGAGCAGTTCGTC.

This chain's CDR3 is CASSPVSNEKLFF. The CDR3 coding sequence is TGTGCCAGCAGCCCAGTATCTAATGAAAAACTGTTTTTT. The V and J genes are TRBV7-3 and TRBJ1-4; D is unclear. This CDR3 comprises 13 residues. Germline lookup yields CDR1 SGHTA and CDR2 FQGTGA. With 5 bases removed from V and 3 bases from J, the gap between germline ends came to 7 bases.

The CDR3: CASSWGLQGGGTGANVLTF. As DNA, the CDR3 is TGTGCCAGCAGTTGGGGGCTTCAGGGGGGAGGGACTGGGGCCAACGTCCTGACTTTC. This chain joins TRBV6-5 and TRBJ2-6; D assignment may be TRBD1 or TRBD2 (7 bases each). The ends were cut back, 4 bases at V and 2 bases at J, with 21 bases in the middle. CDR1 and CDR2 from the germline V gene are MNHEY and SVGAGI. The CDR3 is 19 amino acids.

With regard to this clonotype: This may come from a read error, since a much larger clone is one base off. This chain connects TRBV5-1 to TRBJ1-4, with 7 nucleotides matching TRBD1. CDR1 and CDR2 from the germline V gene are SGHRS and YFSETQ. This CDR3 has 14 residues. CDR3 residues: CASRVQGQAEELFF. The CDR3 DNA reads TGCGCCAGCAGGGTACAGGGGCAAGCTGAAGAACTGTTTTTT.

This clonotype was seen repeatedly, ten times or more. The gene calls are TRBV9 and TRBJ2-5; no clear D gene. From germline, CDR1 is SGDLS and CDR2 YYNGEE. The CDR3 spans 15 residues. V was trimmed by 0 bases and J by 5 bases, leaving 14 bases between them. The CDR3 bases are TGTGCCAGCAGCGTAGCTACAAGTGTTGGGGAGACCCAGTACTTC. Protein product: CASSVATSVGETQYF.

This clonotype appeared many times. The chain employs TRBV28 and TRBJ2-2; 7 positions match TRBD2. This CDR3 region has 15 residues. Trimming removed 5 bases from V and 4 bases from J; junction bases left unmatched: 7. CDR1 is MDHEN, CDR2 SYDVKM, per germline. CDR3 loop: CASSTSGAVTGELFF. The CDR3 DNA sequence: TGTGCCAGCAGTACCAGCGGGGCGGTCACCGGGGAGCTGTTTTTT. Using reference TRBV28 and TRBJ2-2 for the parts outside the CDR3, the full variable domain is DVKVTQSSRYLVKRTGEKVFLECVQDMDHENMFWYRQDPGLGLRLIYFSYDVKMKEKGDIPEGYSVSREKKERFSLILESASTNQTSMYLCASSTSGAVTGELFFGEGSRLTVL.

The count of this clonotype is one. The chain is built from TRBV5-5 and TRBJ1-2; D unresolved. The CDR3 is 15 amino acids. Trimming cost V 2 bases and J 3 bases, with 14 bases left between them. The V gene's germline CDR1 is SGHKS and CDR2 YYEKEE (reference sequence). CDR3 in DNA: TGTGCCAGCAGCTTAGACGCCAGGCCCGACTATGGCTACACCTTC. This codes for CASSLDARPDYGYTF.

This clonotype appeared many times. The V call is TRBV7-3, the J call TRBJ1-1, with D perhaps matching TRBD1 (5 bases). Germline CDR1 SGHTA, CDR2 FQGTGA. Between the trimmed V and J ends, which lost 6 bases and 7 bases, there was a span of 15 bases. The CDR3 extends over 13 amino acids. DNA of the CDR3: TGTGCCAGCAGTGGGGGATCTTATGGTGAAGCTTTCTTT. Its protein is CASSGGSYGEAFF.

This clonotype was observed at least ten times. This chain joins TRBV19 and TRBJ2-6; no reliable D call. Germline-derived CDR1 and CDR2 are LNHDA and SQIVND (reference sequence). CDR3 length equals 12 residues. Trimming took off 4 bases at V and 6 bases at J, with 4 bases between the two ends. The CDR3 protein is CASSRAANVLTF. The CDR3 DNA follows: TGTGCCAGTAGTAGAGCGGCCAACGTCCTGACTTTC.

In DNA form, the CDR3 reads TGTGCCACCAGTGATTTGAGAGGGCTAGGGGATCTCGATAGGGACACCGGGGAGCTGTTTTTT. Amino acids: CATSDLRGLGDLDRDTGELFF. The chain has TRBV24-1 and TRBJ2-2; TRBD1 or TRBD2 may be the D gene (5 bases each). Trimming took 0 bases from V and 3 from J, leaving 25 bases between them. Looked up from germline, CDR1 is KGHDR and CDR2 is SFDVKD. The CDR3 is 21 residues long.

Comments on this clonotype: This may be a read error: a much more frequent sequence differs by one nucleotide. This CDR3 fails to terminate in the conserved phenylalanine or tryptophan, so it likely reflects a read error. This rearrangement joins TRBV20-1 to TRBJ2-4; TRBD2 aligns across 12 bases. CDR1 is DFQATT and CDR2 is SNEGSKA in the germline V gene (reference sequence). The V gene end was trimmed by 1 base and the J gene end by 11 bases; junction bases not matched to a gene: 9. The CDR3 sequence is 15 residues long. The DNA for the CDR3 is TGCAGTGCTAGAGGTAGCCCTAGCGGGAGGGCCGTTCAGTACTGC. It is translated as CSARGSPSGRAVQYC.

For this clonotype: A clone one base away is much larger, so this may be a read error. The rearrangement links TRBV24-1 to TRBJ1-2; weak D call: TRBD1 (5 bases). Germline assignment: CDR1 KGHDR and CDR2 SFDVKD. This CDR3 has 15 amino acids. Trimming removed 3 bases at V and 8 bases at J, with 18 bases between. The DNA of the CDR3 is TGTGCCACCAGTGATGCCGGGACCAAAGACGGCGGCTACACCTTC. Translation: CATSDAGTKDGGYTF.

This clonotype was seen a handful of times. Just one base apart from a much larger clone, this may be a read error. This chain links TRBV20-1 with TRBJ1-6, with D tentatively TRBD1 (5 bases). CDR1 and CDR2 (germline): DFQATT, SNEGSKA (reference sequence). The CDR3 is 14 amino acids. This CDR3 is CSARVGQSNSPPHF. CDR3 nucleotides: TGCAGTGCTAGAGTGGGGCAGTCGAATTCACCCCCCCACTTT.

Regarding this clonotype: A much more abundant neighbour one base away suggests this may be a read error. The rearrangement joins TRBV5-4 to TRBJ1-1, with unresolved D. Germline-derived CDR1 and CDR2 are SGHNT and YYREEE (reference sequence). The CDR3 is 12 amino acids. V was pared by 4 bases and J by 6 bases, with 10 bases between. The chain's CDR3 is CASSVINAEAFF. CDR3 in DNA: TGTGCCAGCAGCGTGATTAACGCTGAAGCTTTCTTT.

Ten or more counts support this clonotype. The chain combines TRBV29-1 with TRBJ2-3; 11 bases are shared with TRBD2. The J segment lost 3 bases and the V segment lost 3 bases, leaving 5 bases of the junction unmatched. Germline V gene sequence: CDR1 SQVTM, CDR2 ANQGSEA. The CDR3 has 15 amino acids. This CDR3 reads CSVDVAGGGTDTQYF. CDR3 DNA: TGCAGCGTTGACGTAGCGGGGGGGGGGACAGATACGCAGTATTTT.

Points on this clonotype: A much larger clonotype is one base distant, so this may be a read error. This CDR3 reads CASSHTTAQEAQYF. CDR3 DNA: TGTGCCAGCAGCCATACTACAGCGCAAGAGGCCCAGTACTTC. This chain connects TRBV3-1 to TRBJ2-5; D is uncertain. Germline CDR1 reads LGHDT; CDR2 reads YNNKEL (reference sequence). CDR3 length: 14 residues.

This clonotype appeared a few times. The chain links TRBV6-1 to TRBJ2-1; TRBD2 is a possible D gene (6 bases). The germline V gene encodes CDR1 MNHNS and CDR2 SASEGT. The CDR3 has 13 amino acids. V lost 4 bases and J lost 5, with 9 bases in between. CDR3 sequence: CASSVGLNNEQFF. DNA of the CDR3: TGTGCCAGCAGTGTGGGACTGAACAATGAGCAGTTCTTC.

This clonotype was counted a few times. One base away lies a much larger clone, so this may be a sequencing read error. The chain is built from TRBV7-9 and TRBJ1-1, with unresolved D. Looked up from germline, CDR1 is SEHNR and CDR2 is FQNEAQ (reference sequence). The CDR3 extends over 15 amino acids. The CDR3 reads CAGSLGAGPNTEAFF. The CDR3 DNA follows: TGTGCCGGCAGCTTAGGTGCGGGCCCGAACACTGAAGCTTTCTTT.

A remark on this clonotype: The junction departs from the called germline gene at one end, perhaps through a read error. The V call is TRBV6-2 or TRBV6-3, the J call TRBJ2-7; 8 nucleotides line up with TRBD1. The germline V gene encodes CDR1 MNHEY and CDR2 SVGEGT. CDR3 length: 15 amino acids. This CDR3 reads CASSRGRTGTYEQYF. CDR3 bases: TGTGCTAGCAGTAGGGGACGGACAGGGACCTACGAGCAGTACTTC.

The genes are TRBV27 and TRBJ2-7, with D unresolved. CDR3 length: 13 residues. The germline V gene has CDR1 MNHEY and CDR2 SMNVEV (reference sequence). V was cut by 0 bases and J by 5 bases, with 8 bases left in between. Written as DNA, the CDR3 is TGTGCCAGCAGTTTATCTCCTGCCGACGAGCAGTACTTC. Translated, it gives CASSLSPADEQYF.

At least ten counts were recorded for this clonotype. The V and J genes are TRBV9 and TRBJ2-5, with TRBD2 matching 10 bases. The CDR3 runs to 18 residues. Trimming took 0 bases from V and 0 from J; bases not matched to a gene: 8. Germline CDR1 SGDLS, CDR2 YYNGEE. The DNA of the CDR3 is TGTGCCAGCAGCGTAGGAGGACTAGCGGTTTTGTACCAAGAGACCCAGTACTTC. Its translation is CASSVGGLAVLYQETQYF.

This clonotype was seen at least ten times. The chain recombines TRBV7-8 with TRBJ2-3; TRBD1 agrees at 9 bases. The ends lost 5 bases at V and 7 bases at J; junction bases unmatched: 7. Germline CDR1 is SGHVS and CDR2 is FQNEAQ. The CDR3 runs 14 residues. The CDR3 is CASSNRDRANTQYF. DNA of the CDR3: TGTGCCAGCAGCAACCGGGACAGGGCAAATACGCAGTATTTT.

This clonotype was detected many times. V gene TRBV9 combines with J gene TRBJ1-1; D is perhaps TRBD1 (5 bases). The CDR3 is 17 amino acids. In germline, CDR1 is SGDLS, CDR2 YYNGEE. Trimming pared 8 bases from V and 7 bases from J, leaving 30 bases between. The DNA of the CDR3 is TGTGCCAGTTCCCGGGGGTGGGGGTCCCTTGAAAGGATTGAAGCTTTCTTT. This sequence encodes CASSRGWGSLERIEAFF.